This TCR beta chain came from a study of radiation and T cells in renal cell carcinoma. Study outcomes and limitations: From baseline, blood top tumor clonotypes peaked at 2 weeks post-radiation.

Documented time point: blood 2 weeks post-SBRT. Treatment meaning: 15 Gy SBRT to primary tumor, nephrectomy 4 weeks later. The germline V gene has CDR1 SGDLS and CDR2 YYNGEE. V was pared by 2 bases and J by 4 bases, with 6 bases of the junction left unmatched. The CDR3 covers 16 residues. With regard to this clone: Its antigen is currently unknown.

Sequencing used immunoSEQ multiplex PCR; TCRdb keeps in-frame clones, though not all of them. Of 70,000 to 100,000 clones in the sample, 70% to 90% were seen once. Sequenced here: blood, sampled from a patient whose treatment included radiotherapy and nephrectomy. This TCR derives from a woman in her 50s with renal cell carcinoma. The chain recombines TRBV9 with TRBJ2-1; TRBD2 matches 10 bases. CDR3 in DNA: TGTGCCAGCAGCGTTCTGAGCGGGAGGGCATACAATGAGCAGTTCTTC. Translated, it gives CASSVLSGRAYNEQFF.